This TCR beta chain was captured in a study of cytomegalovirus exposure and HLA in healthy donors. Study-wide background: The 120 validation repertoires were produced on the same platform as the roughly 660 repertoires of the first cohort. This was reported in a later analysis. The study's findings and limits: Confirmation was obtained in vitro that a few CMV-associated chains are specific for CMV antigens. The classifier reportedly diagnosed cytomegalovirus status with high specificity and sensitivity.

About this clone itself: Its matching antigen is unknown.

Only in-frame clones appear in the TCRdb table, and some are missing; sequencing was by immunoSEQ multiplex PCR. The repertoire has some 87,000 clones, roughly 96% of them found once; the top ten carry roughly 1.3%. The donors were part of the roughly 130-subject validation cohort, which stood apart from the roughly 640-subject first cohort. With 4 bases clipped from V and 0 bases from J, the junction kept 6 bases outside the gene matches. Germline CDR1 is SGHNT and CDR2 is YYREEE (reference sequence). This CDR3 is 15 amino acids long. The rearrangement joins TRBV5-4 to TRBJ2-7, with 8 bases aligning to TRBD2. Specimen: PBMCs. The TCR was taken from a young woman in good health and CMV-seronegative. The chain's CDR3 is CASSRSSGSSYEQYF. The CDR3 nucleotides are TGTGCCAGCAGCAGATCAAGCGGGAGCTCCTACGAGCAGTACTTC.